This TCR beta chain was sequenced for a study of response to subunit inactivated influenza vaccine (dated by TCRdb to the late 2010s). Broadly, across the study: Deep quantitative profiling of the T cell receptor repertoire was used in the study to follow responses to a trivalent subunit inactivated influenza vaccine. Summary of the overall study and its limitations: The authors suggested that each seasonal influenza vaccination may recruit only a limited number of new T cells.

Spanning cysteine to phenylalanine, the CDR3 consists of 15 amino acids. Left in the record is the CDR3 DNA by itself, 45 bases read in frame from the first base. Deletion took 1 base off V and 5 bases off J, with a span of 12 bases between the germline ends. The germline V gene gives CDR1 as SGHTA and CDR2 as FQGNSA. The time point label, read with the paper, signifies: around 42 days after influenza vaccine administration. This clonotype was detected ten times or more. Which antigen it targets is not known. The record has no base qualities; no much larger clone is one base away. Libraries were prepared through RT-PCR. The reads were generated on an Illumina HiSeq 2500. Clones were called with MiXCR by TCRdb after fastp trimmed the public reads at Q25, and only in-frame beta chains were retained. Duplicate CDR3 protein sequences are folded into a single record with the most common DNA and genes. The sample has about 480,000 distinct CDR3 sequences on record, approximately 11% of them singletons. The leading ten clones occupy more than 10% of the sample.

The sequence joins TRBV7-2 to TRBJ2-1, with TRBD2 tentatively as D gene (5 bases match). The sequence came from a middle-aged man who received an inactivated influenza vaccine. Donor details come from another sample of the same person, matched by shared clones. The source material was PBMCs from blood, sampled 45 days after vaccination. The CDR3 region: CASSLGGSWDNEQFF. The sequence in DNA is TGTGCCAGCAGCTTAGGTGGGAGCTGGGACAATGAGCAGTTCTTC. Reference TRBV7-2 and TRBJ2-1 proteins supply the regions before and after the CDR3; the full variable domain is: GAGVSQSPSNKVTEKGKDVELRCDPISGHTALYWYRQSLGQGLEFLIYFQGNSAPDKSGLPSDRFSAERTGGSVSTLTIQRTQQEDSAVYLCASSLGGSWDNEQFFGPGTRLTVL.